This T cell receptor beta chain emerged from a study of cytotoxic CD8 clonotypes in ibrutinib-treated CLL. Whole-study context: Results showed 25 or so partial and 2 complete responses; following median about 68 months, about 15 remained remitted, approximately twelve advanced. Overall study findings and caveats: A difference in sampling times existed between sustained-remission and progressing patients. Public clonotypes, an uncommon group, contracted or remained stable on treatment.

Genomic DNA in a quantity of about 2.2 micrograms was derived from cryopreserved PBMCs for TCR beta libraries. TCRdb's table, derived via immunoSEQ multiplex PCR, lists solely in-frame clones and lacks some. Of roughly 97,000 clones in the sample, 78% were seen once. About this clone itself: The target antigen is unknown.

Per germline, CDR1 MDHEN and CDR2 SYDVKM. This CDR3 is built from 13 residues. The V end was cut by 11 bases, the J end by 4 bases, with 12 bases between. The sample consisted of PBMCs, taken after 12 months of ibrutinib treatment. This chain connects TRBV28 to TRBJ2-6; D gene unclear. The TCR sequence derives from a human donor with chronic lymphocytic leukemia. CDR3 protein: CAATTPGANVLTF. For the CDR3, the DNA is TGTGCCGCCACAACCCCGGGGGCCAACGTCCTGACTTTC.